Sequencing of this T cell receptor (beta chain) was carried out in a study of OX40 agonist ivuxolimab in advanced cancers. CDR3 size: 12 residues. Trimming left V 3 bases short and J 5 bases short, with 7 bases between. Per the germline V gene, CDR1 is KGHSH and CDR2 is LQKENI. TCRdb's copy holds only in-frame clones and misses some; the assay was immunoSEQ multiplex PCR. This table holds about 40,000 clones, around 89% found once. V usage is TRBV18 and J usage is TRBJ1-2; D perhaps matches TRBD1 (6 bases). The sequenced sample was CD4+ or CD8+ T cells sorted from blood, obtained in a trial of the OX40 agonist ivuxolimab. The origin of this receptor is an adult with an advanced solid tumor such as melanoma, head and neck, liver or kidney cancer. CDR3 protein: CASSPQGYGYTF. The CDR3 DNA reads TGTGCCAGCTCACCGCAGGGGTATGGCTACACCTTC.